The clone carrying this TCR beta chain was counted at least ten times. The antigen remains undetermined. In building TCR beta libraries, iRepertoire HTBI primers were used together with Arm-PCR of CDR3 regions. TCRdb independently ran MiXCR on the multiplex PCR reads; one entry per CDR3 protein. The data show 370,000 or so distinct CDR3 sequences, with 15% to 20% seen just once and 20% held by the top ten. The time point was: newly diagnosed GD, antithyroid drugs for less than 3 months. PBMC RNA was the source of the TCR library. The data belong to a study of regulatory T cells in long-lasting Graves disease. Study summary: Newly diagnosed Graves' patients had taken antithyroid drugs under 3 months.

Study-wide results and limits: Persistent cases of Graves' showed reduced TCR diversity relative to newly diagnosed patients. Thyroid tissue went unexamined; only peripheral blood was analyzed.

The CDR3 covers 15 residues. V was pared by 7 bases and J by 4 bases, with 9 bases of the junction left unmatched. Looked up from germline, CDR1 is SGHDT and CDR2 is YYEEEE. The same sample was also used in a study of T cells in Graves' hyperthyroidism and ophthalmopathy.

The receptor was isolated from a woman aged 18-29 years with Graves disease. Sequences were derived from peripheral blood mononuclear cells (PBMCs), sampled at new diagnosis, from a patient treated with antithyroid drugs. V usage is TRBV5-6 and J usage is TRBJ2-2, with 8 bases matching TRBD2. CDR3: CASAAGGEGTGELFF. DNA of the CDR3: TGTGCCAGCGCAGCCGGGGGGGAGGGCACCGGGGAGCTGTTTTTT.